The next 12 T cell receptor beta chains were all read from a single sample in a study of shared T cell receptors in the human thymus. Profiled with immunoSEQ multiplex PCR; TCRdb holds only in-frame clones, not every one. The table includes 450,000 to 650,000 clones, approximately 78% detected once. These data were likewise used in another study, on human thymus T cells.

Material: thymocytes. The receptors stem from a boy less than two years old with a congenital heart defect.

The chain has TRBV5-4 and TRBJ2-3; 11 nucleotides line up with TRBD2. The ends lost 3 bases at V and 4 bases at J; junction bases unmatched: 16. This CDR3 is built from 19 residues. Germline V gives CDR1 SGHNT, CDR2 YYREEE (reference sequence). The CDR3 reads CASSSPWVAGGPPPDTQYF. The CDR3 region has the DNA TGTGCCAGCAGCTCCCCCTGGGTAGCGGGAGGGCCCCCCCCAGATACGCAGTATTTT.

The gene calls are TRBV5-1 and TRBJ2-7; 8 nucleotides match TRBD2. CDR1 and CDR2 from the germline V gene are SGHRS and YFSETQ. Losses at the gene ends were 5 bases for V and 0 bases for J; bases not matched to a gene: 10. The CDR3 consists of 16 residues. The CDR3 sequence: CASSQRTSFSSYEQYF. The DNA for the CDR3 is TGCGCCAGCAGTCAACGGACTAGCTTTAGCTCCTACGAGCAGTACTTC.

CDR3 DNA: TGTGCCAGCAGTTTATGTTCTAACAGGGGGCGAACTGAAGCTTTCTTT. Translation: CASSLCSNRGRTEAFF. The chain is built from TRBV28 and TRBJ1-1; 9 bases fit TRBD1. The CDR3 has 16 amino acids. From germline, CDR1 is MDHEN and CDR2 SYDVKM. The junction had 7 bases not matched to a gene; V was cut back by 0 bases and J by 5 bases. The full variable domain, its missing parts supplied by reference TRBV28 and TRBJ1-1, is DVKVTQSSRYLVKRTGEKVFLECVQDMDHENMFWYRQDPGLGLRLIYFSYDVKMKEKGDIPEGYSVSREKKERFSLILESASTNQTSMYLCASSLCSNRGRTEAFFGQGTRLTVV.

The V call is TRBV5-3, the J call TRBJ2-2, with TRBD1 matching over 9 bases. TRBV5-3 counts as an open reading frame of uncertain function. The CDR3 spans 15 residues. J gave up 5 bases and V 4 bases, and 6 bases lay outside the gene matches. CDR3 region: CARSPRQGETGELFF. For the CDR3, the DNA is TGTGCCAGAAGCCCGCGACAGGGGGAAACCGGGGAGCTGTTTTTT.

The chain carries TRBV4-1 and TRBJ2-2; TRBD2 matches at 11 bases. Trimming at V came to 2 bases and at J to 5 bases, leaving 13 bases not matched to a gene. The CDR3 has 19 residues. Germline V lookup: CDR1 MGHRA, CDR2 YSYEKL. CDR3 DNA sequence: TGCGCCAGCAGCCAAAGGAGGAGTAGCGGGAGGGCCGAAACCGGGGAGCTGTTTTTT. The encoded protein is CASSQRRSSGRAETGELFF.

The rearrangement joins TRBV5-1 to TRBJ2-1; 7 positions agree with TRBD2. The CDR3 is 15 residues long. J lost 0 bases, V lost 5 bases, and 5 bases had no gene match. Germline CDR1 is SGHRS and CDR2 is YFSETQ. CDR3: CASRAGEGSYNEQFF. CDR3 DNA: TGCGCCAGCAGGGCCGGGGAGGGCTCCTACAATGAGCAGTTCTTC.

The genes are TRBV9 and TRBJ2-3; maybe TRBD2 (6 bases). This CDR3 contains 15 residues. The ends were cut back, 0 bases at V and 1 base at J, with 9 bases in the middle. Germline V gene data show CDR1 as SGDLS and CDR2 as YYNGEE. CDR3 bases: TGTGCCAGCAGCGTAGTGGCTAGCGGCACAGATACGCAGTATTTT. This gives the protein CASSVVASGTDTQYF.

The chain combines TRBV7-2 with TRBJ2-7; TRBD2 matches at 8 bases. This CDR3 spans 15 amino acids. Germline CDR1 and CDR2: SGHTA and FQGNSA. The V segment lost 3 bases and the J segment 2 bases; nucleotides outside the gene matches: 6. The CDR3 here is CASSFGAGGPYEQYF. CDR3 in DNA: TGTGCCAGCAGCTTCGGGGCGGGAGGACCCTACGAGCAGTACTTC. Using reference TRBV7-2 and TRBJ2-7 for the parts outside the CDR3, the full variable domain is GAGVSQSPSNKVTEKGKDVELRCDPISGHTALYWYRQSLGQGLEFLIYFQGNSAPDKSGLPSDRFSAERTGGSVSTLTIQRTQQEDSAVYLCASSFGAGGPYEQYFGPGTRLTVT.

The V call is TRBV5-4, the J call TRBJ2-5, with 9 bases that match TRBD2. With 0 bases clipped from V and 5 bases from J, the junction kept 14 bases outside the gene matches. Germline V gives CDR1 SGHNT, CDR2 YYREEE (reference sequence). CDR3 size: 18 residues. The DNA of the CDR3 is TGTGCCAGCAGCTTGGCCCGAAGGCGGGAGGGCCGAGGGGAGACCCAGTACTTC. Translation gives CASSLARRREGRGETQYF.

The V call is TRBV5-1, the J call TRBJ2-1; no definite D call. The CDR3 spans 12 residues. Trimming took 1 base from V and 7 from J, leaving 6 bases between them. Germline CDR1 is SGHRS and CDR2 is YFSETQ. The CDR3 nucleotides are TGCGCCAGCAGCTTGCCCGGGAATGAGCAGTTCTTC. This codes for CASSLPGNEQFF.

The chain is built from TRBV19 and TRBJ1-1, with no clear D. The CDR3 spans 18 residues. V lost 6 bases, J lost 0 bases, and 23 bases lay in between. Per germline, CDR1 LNHDA and CDR2 SQIVND (reference sequence). Here the CDR3 DNA reads TGTGCCAGTAGCCGCCAGTCATGGTCCGGGATAATGAACACTGAAGCTTTCTTT. Translated, it gives CASSRQSWSGIMNTEAFF.

V is TRBV27 and J is TRBJ2-7, with 10 bases lining up with TRBD1. CDR1 MNHEY and CDR2 SMNVEV come from the germline V gene (reference sequence). Trimming removed 6 bases from V and 3 bases from J; junction bases left unmatched: 8. The CDR3 is 15 residues long. CDR3 loop: CASSSRDRGVYEQYF. The CDR3 DNA reads as TGTGCCAGCAGCTCTAGGGACAGGGGTGTCTACGAGCAGTACTTC.